A selection of T cell receptor beta chains follows, all from one sample in a study of blood T cells in healthy people across ages. MiXCR, run by TCRdb on the 5' RACE reads, gives a single entry per CDR3 protein. Among 1.5 million to 2 million distinct CDR3 sequences listed, less than 50% were seen once. The material sequenced was blood. These receptors all come from a woman between 40 and 55 years old in good health. Both conserved end residues are part of each CDR3. The order of the fields is D gene, J gene, CDR3 length, clone size, V gene, CDR3 protein, CDR3 DNA. D genes are given only for firm matches. Some rows have no size entry. The others give once, few or many, or a class for an expanded clone.

TRBD2 TRBJ2-3 13 many TRBV9 CASSVRGADTQYF TGTGCCAGCAGCGTCCGGGGGGCAGATACGCAGTATTTT
. TRBJ2-6 17 . TRBV6-1 CASSRPGQGLGANVLTF TGTGCCAGCAGCAGGCCGGGACAAGGGCTGGGGGCCAACGTCCTGACTTTC
TRBD2 TRBJ2-3 13 . TRBV12-3/TRBV12-4 CASSFSSGDTQYF TGTGCCAGCAGTTTCTCTAGCGGGGATACGCAGTATTTT
TRBD1 TRBJ1-1 15 . TRBV28 CASSSPDRVNTEAFF TGTGCCAGCAGTTCTCCCGACAGGGTGAACACTGAAGCTTTCTTT
TRBD1 TRBJ2-7 17 once TRBV27 CASSLLTGTGMSYEQYF TGTGCCAGCAGTTTGTTAACCGGGACAGGGATGTCCTACGAGCAGTACTTC
. TRBJ2-4 13 few TRBV29-1 CSAESSAASIQYF TGCAGCGCCGAGAGCAGTGCCGCCAGCATTCAGTACTTC
TRBD1 TRBJ2-2 16 . TRBV5-1 CASSLGTGIYTGELFF TGCGCCAGCAGCTTGGGGACAGGCATTTACACCGGGGAGCTGTTTTTT
TRBD1 TRBJ2-7 15 . TRBV4-1 CASSQDRDRAHEQYF TGCGCCAGCAGCCAAGATAGGGACAGGGCCCACGAGCAGTACTTC
TRBD1 TRBJ2-7 14 many TRBV12-3/TRBV12-4 CASSTGTASYEQYF TGTGCCAGCAGCACCGGGACAGCTTCGTACGAGCAGTACTTC
. TRBJ1-1 15 . TRBV9 CASSLGATTNTEAFF TGTGCCAGCAGCCTGGGAGCGACTACGAACACTGAAGCTTTCTTT
. TRBJ2-7 14 . TRBV28 CASSPGVFSYEQYF TGTGCCAGCAGCCCAGGGGTTTTCTCCTACGAGCAGTACTTC
. TRBJ2-3 17 few TRBV28 CASSPPPRTARTDTQYF TGTGCCAGCAGTCCACCACCGAGGACAGCCCGCACAGATACGCAGTATTTT
. TRBJ2-7 13 few TRBV27 CATRPGSAYEQYF TGTGCCACCCGACCCGGGAGCGCCTACGAGCAGTACTTC
TRBD2 TRBJ2-1 16 . TRBV7-2 CASSTLAGSSYNEQFF TGTGCCAGCAGCACGCTAGCGGGGAGCTCCTACAATGAGCAGTTCTTC
. TRBJ2-1 11 few TRBV14 CASSLGSQQFF TGTGCCAGCAGCCTCGGGTCTCAGCAGTTCTTC
. TRBJ2-2 15 . TRBV6-5 CASSYSESNGGELFF TGTGCCAGCAGTTACTCGGAGTCTAACGGCGGGGAGCTGTTTTTT
. TRBJ2-7 15 few TRBV27 CASSLLEGSTYEQYF TGTGCCAGCAGTTTATTGGAGGGGTCGACCTACGAGCAGTACTTC
. TRBJ2-3 17 few TRBV27 CASSLSPPGPSTDTQYF TGTGCCAGCAGTTTATCCCCCCCGGGGCCCAGCACAGATACGCAGTATTTT
. TRBJ1-1 13 . TRBV5-1 CASKTPQNTEAFF TGCGCCAGCAAAACACCACAGAACACTGAAGCTTTCTTT
. TRBJ2-5 14 . TRBV12-3/TRBV12-4 CASGLDRDGETQYF TGTGCCAGCGGACTAGACAGGGATGGAGAGACCCAGTACTTC
. TRBJ2-4 13 few TRBV6-2/TRBV6-3 CASRDPSENIQYF TGTGCCAGCAGGGATCCCTCGGAAAACATTCAGTACTTC
TRBD2 TRBJ2-5 20 few TRBV4-2 CASSQDQAGLAGGPRETQYF TGTGCCAGCAGCCAAGATCAAGCAGGACTAGCGGGGGGGCCCCGAGAGACCCAGTACTTC
TRBD1 TRBJ1-2 14 . TRBV9 CASSVDRENYGYTF TGTGCCAGCAGCGTCGACAGGGAAAACTATGGCTACACCTTC
. TRBJ2-7 14 . TRBV6-5 CASRTGQGRYEQYF TGTGCCAGCCGAACAGGGCAGGGGAGGTACGAGCAGTACTTC
TRBD1 TRBJ1-5 14 . TRBV28 CGTRTGGRDQPQHF TGCGGCACGAGGACAGGGGGCCGAGACCAGCCCCAGCATTTT
TRBD1 TRBJ1-6 16 few TRBV5-1 CASSNRGQGDNSPLHF TGCGCCAGCAGCAACCGAGGACAGGGCGACAATTCACCCCTCCACTTT